Listed below are T cell receptor beta chains from one sample, sequenced in a study of beta chain features in type 1 diabetes. Produced via immunoSEQ multiplex PCR; TCRdb's table is partial and in-frame only. The repertoire consists of roughly 340,000 clones, with approximately 15% occurring once and the leading ten covering about 0.016%. Material: naive CD4+ T cells from blood. The receptors stem from a woman between 18 and 29 years old with type 1 diabetes. Both conserved end residues are part of each CDR3. The D gene is left open where the match is weak. Size tells how often a clone was seen (once, few, many) or the class of an expanded clone, and some rows leave it out.

TRBV5-1	NA	TRBJ2-3	few	CASSLAHRSPTDTQYF	TGCGCCAGCAGCTTGGCCCACAGGTCTCCCACAGATACGCAGTATTTT
TRBV5-1	NA	TRBJ2-2	NA	CASSFGLTNTGELFF	TGCGCCAGCAGCTTCGGACTTACGAACACCGGGGAGCTGTTTTTT
TRBV11-2	TRBD1	TRBJ2-3	NA	CASSLAGGLTDTQYF	TGTGCCAGCAGCTTGGCAGGGGGTCTCACAGATACGCAGTATTTT
TRBV29-1	NA	TRBJ2-7	few	CSACYRDTYEQYF	TGCAGCGCTTGCTATCGGGACACCTACGAGCAGTACTTC
TRBV30	NA	TRBJ2-5	NA	CAWRPLEWAGEKETQYF	TGTGCCTGGAGGCCCCTCGAGTGGGCAGGGGAAAAAGAGACCCAGTACTTC
TRBV19	NA	TRBJ2-1	NA	CASSTGLPNEQFF	TGTGCCAGTAGTACCGGACTGCCCAATGAGCAGTTCTTC
TRBV25-1	NA	TRBJ1-1	NA	CASSPLDRDTEAFF	TGTGCCAGCAGTCCCTTGGACAGAGACACTGAAGCTTTCTTT
TRBV29-1	NA	TRBJ1-3	NA	CSVEPGLGARGNTIYF	TGCAGCGTTGAACCAGGGCTGGGGGCTAGAGGAAACACCATATATTTT
TRBV28	NA	TRBJ2-6	few	CASSYLQRAGANVLTF	TGTGCCAGCAGTTACTTACAGAGGGCTGGGGCCAACGTCCTGACTTTC
TRBV5-1	TRBD1	TRBJ2-1	few	CASSLGQGAYNEQFF	TGCGCCAGCAGCTTAGGACAGGGGGCCTACAATGAGCAGTTCTTC
TRBV9	TRBD2	TRBJ2-1	few	CASSVGTSGNEQFF	TGTGCCAGCAGCGTCGGGACTAGCGGTAATGAGCAGTTCTTC
TRBV2	TRBD2	TRBJ2-5	NA	CASTTSGQWGETQYF	TGTGCCAGCACCACTAGCGGTCAGTGGGGAGAGACCCAGTACTTC
TRBV29-1	NA	TRBJ1-1	NA	CSGIQGRYTEAFF	TGCAGCGGCATACAGGGACGGTACACTGAAGCTTTCTTT
TRBV28	TRBD2	TRBJ2-7	NA	CASSSPGGGPYYEQYF	TGTGCCAGCAGTTCTCCCGGGGGGGGCCCTTACTACGAGCAGTACTTC
TRBV30	NA	TRBJ2-5	few	CAWSRGIPSWETQYF	TGTGCCTGGAGTAGGGGGATACCTTCGTGGGAGACCCAGTACTTC
TRBV4-1	TRBD2	TRBJ2-1	few	CASSFQTSGSLNEQFF	TGCGCCAGCAGCTTTCAGACTAGCGGGAGTTTAAATGAGCAGTTCTTC
TRBV5-1	NA	TRBJ2-1	few	CASSSPDSPYNEQFF	TGCGCCAGCAGCTCCCCGGACAGCCCTTACAATGAGCAGTTCTTC
TRBV30	NA	TRBJ2-1	NA	CAGAIGYEQFF	TGTGCGGGGGCAATAGGATACGAGCAGTTCTTC
TRBV5-1	TRBD1	TRBJ2-5	NA	CASSFTLRTPTGWETQYF	TGCGCCAGCAGCTTCACCCTACGGACCCCGACAGGGTGGGAGACCCAGTACTTC
TRBV15	NA	TRBJ2-7	NA	CATSRDARGQGEQYF	TGTGCCACCAGCAGAGATGCCAGGGGCCAAGGCGAGCAGTACTTC
TRBV18	TRBD1	TRBJ1-2	NA	CASSPDRIPNGYTF	TGTGCCAGCTCACCGGACAGGATACCCAATGGCTACACCTTC
TRBV18	TRBD2	TRBJ2-5	NA	CASSPRLAVQETQYF	TGTGCCAGCTCACCAAGGCTAGCGGTCCAAGAGACCCAGTACTTC
TRBV10-2	TRBD2	TRBJ2-5	NA	CASRGAGGGETQYF	TGCGCCAGCAGGGGAGCGGGGGGTGGAGAGACCCAGTACTTC
TRBV11-3	TRBD2	TRBJ2-1	NA	CASSHNRGSGSYNEQFF	TGTGCCAGCAGCCACAACCGGGGCAGCGGGAGCTACAATGAGCAGTTCTTC
TRBV19	NA	TRBJ2-7	few	CASTKQGGGYEQYF	TGTGCCAGTACCAAACAAGGAGGCGGCTACGAGCAGTACTTC
TRBV4-2	TRBD1	TRBJ2-7	NA	CASSQEEDRSSYEQYF	TGTGCCAGCAGCCAAGAGGAGGACAGGAGCTCCTACGAGCAGTACTTC
TRBV30	TRBD2	TRBJ2-5	few	CAWSPGGGGETQYF	TGTGCCTGGAGCCCCGGTGGGGGGGGAGAGACCCAGTACTTC
TRBV2	TRBD1	TRBJ2-4	NA	CAGRTGTGYIQYF	TGTGCCGGCCGAACCGGGACAGGTTACATTCAGTACTTC
TRBV30	NA	TRBJ2-1	few	CAKSSWRNNEQFF	TGTGCCAAATCTAGCTGGAGGAACAATGAGCAGTTCTTC
TRBV4-1	NA	TRBJ1-1	few	CASSPLQGGNTEAFF	TGCGCCAGCAGCCCCCTGCAAGGGGGAAACACTGAAGCTTTCTTT
TRBV4-3	TRBD2	TRBJ2-1	few	CASSQDVRGSYNEQFF	TGCGCCAGCAGCCAAGATGTTCGCGGGAGCTACAATGAGCAGTTCTTC
TRBV5-4	TRBD1	TRBJ1-5	few	CASSLGGTQPQHF	TGTGCCAGCAGCTTAGGGGGCACTCAGCCCCAGCATTTT